Shown below are 18 T cell receptor beta chains from a single sample sequenced in a study of T cells in Graves' hyperthyroidism and ophthalmopathy. RNA transcripts gave rise to amplified TCR beta CDR3 regions. The primer set for the first-round RT-PCR of the TCR CDR3 was HTBI. TCRdb used MiXCR to reprocess the multiplex PCR reads, holding one entry per CDR3 protein. The sample lists over 500,000 distinct CDR3 sequences, about 16% occurring once. Input material: blood. These receptors were obtained from a young woman with Graves' ophthalmopathy.

This clonotype showed up many times. CDR3 residues: CASSAGNAEAFF. The CDR3 DNA is TGTGCCAGCAGCGCAGGTAACGCTGAAGCTTTCTTT. This chain joins TRBV27 and TRBJ1-1; no definite D call. Germline V gene data show CDR1 as MNHEY and CDR2 as SMNVEV (reference sequence). V lost 6 bases, J lost 6 bases, and 11 bases lay in between. The CDR3 is 12 amino acids.

This clonotype was seen a handful of times. This chain links TRBV18 with TRBJ2-7; 9 nucleotides match TRBD1. The V and J ends lost 4 bases and 0 bases, in that order; junction bases with no gene match: 4. CDR1 and CDR2 (germline): KGHSH, LQKENI. The CDR3 is made up of 15 amino acids. CDR3 nucleotides: TGTGCCAGCTCACACAGGGGGCACGGCTCCTACGAGCAGTACTTC. This sequence encodes CASSHRGHGSYEQYF.

The genes are TRBV7-2 and TRBJ2-1; 9 positions agree with TRBD2. The CDR3 is made up of 21 amino acids. The V gene's germline CDR1 is SGHTA and CDR2 FQGNSA. The ends lost 0 bases at V and 0 bases at J; junction bases unmatched: 15. CDR3 protein: CASSLAKTSGSYDGSYNEQFF. The CDR3 DNA sequence: TGTGCCAGCAGCTTAGCCAAGACTAGCGGATCATACGATGGCTCCTACAATGAGCAGTTCTTC.

This chain uses TRBV29-1 with TRBJ2-7; D might be TRBD1 (6 bases). Trimming pared 7 bases from V and 0 bases from J, leaving 16 bases between. The CDR3 covers 14 residues. The germline gives CDR1 SQVTM, CDR2 ANQGSEA. The CDR3 DNA reads TGCAGCGCTGTGAAACAGGGAAGCTCCTACGAGCAGTACTTC. It yields the protein CSAVKQGSSYEQYF.

This clonotype was seen at least ten times. V gene TRBV20-1 combines with J gene TRBJ2-7; D is unclear. Trimming cost V 6 bases and J 5 bases, with 17 bases left between them. The CDR3 is made up of 13 amino acids. Germline CDR1 and CDR2: DFQATT and SNEGSKA (reference sequence). CDR3 amino acids: CSALDGPQHEQYF. For the CDR3, the DNA is TGCAGTGCCCTTGACGGCCCCCAGCACGAGCAGTACTTC.

This chain links TRBV12-3 or TRBV12-4 with TRBJ2-7, with 9 nucleotides matching TRBD1. V was clipped by 1 base and J by 7 bases; unmatched bases: 2. CDR3 length equals 13 residues. In DNA, the CDR3 is TGTGCCAGCAGTTTAGGGGACAGGGATGAGCAGTACTTC. It encodes CASSLGDRDEQYF.

This clonotype showed up many times. This chain uses TRBV12-5 with TRBJ2-7, with D hard to call. The V end was cut by 4 bases, the J end by 0 bases, with 22 bases between. The germline CDR1 and CDR2 sequences are LGHNT and FRNRAP. The CDR3 sequence is 18 residues long. In DNA form, the CDR3 reads TGTGCTAGTGGTTCCCTCGACATGGGTGGCGAACCCTCCTACGAGCAGTACTTC. This codes for CASGSLDMGGEPSYEQYF.

The sample holds many counts of this clonotype. CDR3 nucleotides: TGTGCCAGCATCCACACTGAAGCTTTCTTT. Translation: CASIHTEAFF. The chain links TRBV28 to TRBJ1-1; D is uncertain. There are 10 residues in the CDR3. Trimming left V 7 bases short and J 3 bases short, with 3 bases between. Germline CDR1 and CDR2: MDHEN and SYDVKM.

This clonotype was counted many times. This chain joins TRBV4-1 and TRBJ2-5; D gene unclear. The CDR3 has 13 amino acids. Germline values: CDR1 MGHRA, CDR2 YSYEKL. Deletions cut 5 bases from V and 5 bases from J, with 12 bases between. In DNA form, the CDR3 reads TGCGCCAGCAGCTTACGTGACGAGGAGACCCAGTACTTC. Translated, it gives CASSLRDEETQYF.

This chain joins TRBV6-1 and TRBJ1-2; D not certain. Per germline, CDR1 MNHNS and CDR2 SASEGT. The CDR3 runs to 13 residues. The V gene lost 6 bases and the J gene lost 3 bases, with 11 bases spanning the gap. CDR3 DNA sequence: TGTGCCAGCAGGGAGGGCGGGGACTATGGCTACACCTTC. Its protein is CASREGGDYGYTF.

In this sample, this clonotype turned up many times. V and J are TRBV6-1 and TRBJ2-1; 9 nucleotides match TRBD1. Germline V lookup: CDR1 MNHNS, CDR2 SASEGT. The CDR3 totals 15 residues. Trimming at V came to 5 bases and at J to 5 bases, leaving 7 bases not matched to a gene. CDR3 bases: TGTGCCAGCAGTACGGGGACAGGGCGAAACAATGAGCAGTTCTTC. It encodes CASSTGTGRNNEQFF.

For this clonotype: This clone may be a read error of a much larger clone one base away. The chain uses TRBV20-1 and TRBJ2-7; the D gene is possibly TRBD2 (5 bases). V lost 5 bases, J lost 3 bases, and 11 bases lay in between. The germline gives CDR1 DFQATT, CDR2 SNEGSKA (reference sequence). This CDR3 comprises 12 residues. CDR3 residues: CSAPSGIYEQYF. CDR3 in DNA: TGCAGTGCTCCCTCGGGGATCTACGAGCAGTACTTC.

The sample holds many counts of this clonotype. The J gene is TRBJ2-7, the V gene TRBV27; 13 bases agree with TRBD2. J lost 5 bases, V lost 5 bases, and 15 bases had no gene match. Germline V gene data show CDR1 as MNHEY and CDR2 as SMNVEV (reference sequence). The CDR3 spans 18 residues. DNA of the CDR3: TGTGCCAGCAGTCAAAGGTGGACTAGCGGGAGCCGGAGCCACGAGCAGTACTTC. It encodes CASSQRWTSGSRSHEQYF.

CDR3 coding DNA: TGTGCCAGCAGGGGGCTAGCGGGATCCGGGGAGCTGTTTTTT. Protein: CASRGLAGSGELFF. V usage is TRBV6-1 and J usage is TRBJ2-2; 9 bases fit TRBD2. This CDR3 has 14 amino acids. Germline CDR1 is MNHNS and CDR2 is SASEGT. The V segment lost 6 bases and the J segment 6 bases; nucleotides outside the gene matches: 5.

This clonotype has a handful of counts. This chain uses TRBV9 with TRBJ1-5, with D unresolved. V lost 4 bases and J 0 bases, leaving 17 bases between the germline ends. Germline lookup yields CDR1 SGDLS and CDR2 YYNGEE. The CDR3 runs to 17 residues. CDR3 residues: CASSLRIFGNSNQPQHF. In DNA, the CDR3 is TGTGCCAGCAGCCTCCGGATTTTTGGAAATAGCAATCAGCCCCAGCATTTT. The full variable domain, its missing parts supplied by reference TRBV9 and TRBJ1-5, is DSGVTQTPKHLITATGQRVTLRCSPRSGDLSVYWYQQSLDQGLQFLIQYYNGEERAKGNILERFSAQQFPDLHSELNLSSLELGDSALYFCASSLRIFGNSNQPQHFGDGTRLSIL.

This clonotype was seen ten or more times. The rearrangement uses TRBV9 and TRBJ2-7; tentative D call: TRBD2 (6 bases). Trimming shortened V by 0 bases and J by 2 bases, and 12 bases separated the two germline ends. The CDR3 is 15 residues long. Germline V gene lookup returns CDR1 SGDLS and CDR2 YYNGEE. The CDR3 region has the DNA TGTGCCAGCAGCGTAGTGCCGGGAGCCCCCTACGAGCAGTACTTC. As protein: CASSVVPGAPYEQYF.

This clonotype was detected a few times. The chain combines TRBV7-2 with TRBJ2-5, with 11 positions matching TRBD2. The CDR3 has 18 amino acids. Losses at the gene ends were 5 bases for V and 5 bases for J; bases not matched to a gene: 16. The germline V gene has CDR1 SGHTA and CDR2 FQGNSA. CDR3 loop: CASSPEGLAGGVGETQYF. The CDR3 DNA is TGTGCCAGCAGCCCAGAGGGGCTAGCGGGAGGAGTTGGGGAGACCCAGTACTTC.

This clonotype was seen a handful of times. V gene TRBV14 combines with J gene TRBJ2-1; possible D gene TRBD1, 5 bases. Germline V lookup: CDR1 SGHDN, CDR2 FVKESK. The CDR3 consists of 14 residues. The germline V and J ends were trimmed by 8 bases and 1 base, with 12 bases remaining between them. CDR3 nucleotide sequence: TGTGCCAGCGGGGATAAGGGGTCCTACAATGAGCAGTTCTTC. Its protein product is CASGDKGSYNEQFF.